One T cell receptor (beta chain) is described in this entry. Only a few counts were recorded for this clone. No antigen is known for it. Base qualities are not recorded, but no much larger clone differs from it by a single base. The source of the sample is a study of chemoradiotherapy in HPV16-positive cancers (dated by TCRdb to between 2021 and 2022). At the level of the whole study: Using functional T-cell assays on cells from two HPV16-positive patients, the researchers defined candidate HPV-specific T-cell clones and common TCR motifs. Whether T-cell immunity against the HPV oncoproteins E6 and E7 changes during chemoradiotherapy and whether survival is affected by this immunity were examined in the study. TCR repertoires from 86 patients with HPV-related cancers were then used to track the candidate HPV-specific TCRs and motifs.

Library creation used the immunoSEQ multiplex PCR assay. TCRdb provides this immuneACCESS table in a form limited to in-frame rearrangements. Some clones are lacking; in checked studies, under half of them reflect an unresolved V gene, and why the rest are absent is not known. The sample profile shows roughly 20,000 clones; 92% of them were found once. The ten biggest clones cover 15% to 20% of the sample. As encoded in the germline V gene, CDR1 is SGHTA while CDR2 is FQGTGA. V is trimmed back by 3 bases and J by 8 bases, and the junction contains 7 bases that no gene match accounts for. The CDR3, from cysteine to phenylalanine, totals 14 residues. Just CDR3 DNA is preserved here, 42 bases in frame from base 1. Study-wide findings and limitations: The functional definition of HPV-specific T cells was derived from only a couple of HPV16-positive patients, and the survival association was reported for HPV16-positive patients. Expansion of candidate HPV-specific clones and E7-related TCR motifs was observed in the tumor microenvironment during treatment, whereas no such expansion was observed for non-HPV-specific T cells. Improved recurrence-free survival in HPV16-positive patients was associated with expansion of HPV-responsive T cells during chemoradiotherapy.

Because repertoires were sampled repeatedly during chemoradiotherapy, clonal expansion in the tumor microenvironment could be followed. The rearrangement joined TRBV7-3 to TRBJ2-1, and TRBD1 aligns with 7 junction nucleotides. This TCR came from a human donor with HPV-associated anogenital cancer. Sequencing used blood, obtained from a patient who underwent chemoradiotherapy. The CDR3 reads as follows: CASSLGQNYDEQFF. The DNA is as follows: TGTGCCAGCAGCTTGGGACAGAATTACGATGAGCAGTTCTTC.